This T cell receptor beta chain was retrieved from a study of shared clonotypes between healthy human individuals. In the study overall: Aged 18 to 49, the donors were two women and a few men. Findings and limits, study-wide: The researchers took only blood, and tissue repertoires probably look different. Since donors were few, the genetic and exposure-history diversity represented was limited. In contrast to clonotypes shared by all four donors, non-shared clonotypes had lower generation probabilities.

Details on this clone: Its specificity is unknown.

Generated by immunoSEQ multiplex PCR, the TCRdb table keeps only in-frame clones and is missing some. The sample yields 980,000 or so clones, over 75% seen once. There are 13 residues in the CDR3. The germline V gene encodes CDR1 SQVTM and CDR2 ANQGSEA. The V and J ends lost 4 bases and 8 bases, in that order; junction bases with no gene match: 9. The material sequenced was memory CD4+ T cells sorted from blood. Subset given: CD45RA-negative fraction. This chain connects TRBV29-1 to TRBJ2-5; the match to TRBD2 covers 8 bases. This receptor was obtained from a man younger than 35 in good health. Here the CDR3 DNA reads TGCAGCGTTGGAGCAGCGGGGGTAGGAACCCAGTACTTC. The encoded protein is CSVGAAGVGTQYF.